This TCR beta chain was obtained from a study of CD8 T cells in ankylosing spondylitis. Study-wide results and caveats: Significant enrichment of disease-linked clones was reportedly seen in matched ankylosing spondylitis synovial fluid. Clones linked to disease, bearing a CD8+ phenotype, were relatively rare in peripheral blood. A motif in TCR beta, a set of eight highly homologous variants, appeared characteristic of ankylosing spondylitis blood. Earlier authors reported some of these motif variants in reactive arthritis synovial fluid and blood.

Preparation of TCR beta libraries was done by quantitative 5'-RACE with molecular barcodes. TCRdb independently ran MiXCR on the 5' RACE reads; one entry per CDR3 protein. The table shows some 800,000 distinct CDR3 sequences, with 12% occurring only once. Concerning this clonotype: Antigen: not known.

The receptor's source is a male donor with ankylosing spondylitis. What was sequenced was blood, either unsorted or a sorted T cell fraction (not recorded which).

The CDR3 region has the DNA TGTGCCGTACAGGGAGTGAACACCGGGGAGCTGTTTTTT. Its translation: CAVQGVNTGELFF. This sequence joins TRBV6-1 and TRBJ2-2; weak D call: TRBD1 (6 bases). V was pared by 11 bases and J by 1 base, with 11 bases between. Germline V gene data show CDR1 as MNHNS and CDR2 as SASEGT. The CDR3 covers 13 residues.